The 23 T cell receptor beta chains given below trace back to one sample, sequenced in a study of kidney transplant recipient with SARS-CoV-2 infection (dated by TCRdb to the early 2020s). Taken with the paper, the label for time point translates to: pre-pandemic baseline sample and day 111 after first positive SARS-CoV-2 test. The instrument given in TCRdb is Illumina MiSeq. The public reads were reprocessed in TCRdb via fastp at Q25 and MiXCR, keeping in-frame beta chains. Every entry covers one CDR3 protein and lists the most common genes and DNA from its rows. In all, the sample holds 200,000 to 300,000 distinct CDR3 sequences, and less than 35% of those were seen once. Around 6.8% of the sample is taken by the ten largest. Here the sequenced sample was a blood sample, taken at baseline and on day 111 from a kidney transplant recipient. These receptors originate from a male patient between 25 and 39 years old who had COVID-19 and was a kidney transplant recipient. Donor T cells from the graft may be present among the T cells after a transplant.

This clonotype was counted ten times or more. J is TRBJ1-2 and V is TRBV19, with 8 bases matching TRBD1. Germline V gives CDR1 LNHDA, CDR2 SQIVND (reference sequence). V shed 2 bases and J 10 bases; nucleotides not matched to a gene: 9. CDR3 length: 14 amino acids. The CDR3 DNA follows: TGTGCCAGTAGTATATCCAGGGGGCTCATCCACTACACCTTC. Protein: CASSISRGLIHYTF.

This clonotype was counted at least ten times. The chain carries TRBV5-5 and TRBJ2-7; D gene uncertain. The CDR3 runs to 15 residues. Germline loops: CDR1 SGHKS, CDR2 YYEKEE (reference sequence). V lost 1 base to trimming and J lost 3 bases, with 14 bases between them. CDR3 loop: CASSLKVASIYEQYF. The CDR3 nucleotides read TGTGCCAGCAGCTTGAAGGTAGCTTCAATCTACGAGCAGTACTTC. The full variable domain, with the rest looked up from reference TRBV5-5 and TRBJ2-7, is DAGVTQSPTHLIKTRGQQVTLRCSPISGHKSVSWYQQVLGQGPQFIFQYYEKEERGRGNFPDRFSARQFPNYSSELNVNALLLGDSALYLCASSLKVASIYEQYFGPGTRLTVT.

This clonotype was seen at least ten times. The chain recombines TRBV8-2 with TRBJ2-6. TRBV8-2 is noted as a pseudogene. CDR3 length equals 17 residues. CDR3 region: CGNYPRITQSRANVLTF. CDR3 bases: TGTGGCAACTACCCAAGGATAACACAAAGTCGGGCCAACGTCCTGACTTTC.

On this clonotype itself: At one end the junction does not follow the germline gene, possibly because of a read error. The V and J genes are TRBV7-8 and TRBJ1-1, with TRBD1 matching over 8 bases. This CDR3 spans 17 amino acids. Germline CDR1 is SGHVS and CDR2 is FQNEAQ. The CDR3 DNA is TGTGCCAGTTCACTTGGACAGGGCCTAGGTGGGGACACTGAATCTTTCTTT. This sequence encodes CASSLGQGLGGDTESFF.

Concerning this clonotype: A much larger clone lies one base from this, so it may be a read error. The rearrangement joins TRBV6-2 or TRBV6-3 to TRBJ2-7; TRBD1 matches at 7 bases. The V gene's germline CDR1 is MNHEY and CDR2 SVGEGT. After removal of 11 bases from V and 2 bases from J, the junction contained 9 bases not matched to a gene. This CDR3 comprises 13 residues. For the CDR3, the DNA is TGTGCCGGCCTTGACAGGGCCCCCTACGAGCAGTACTTC. Amino acid sequence: CAGLDRAPYEQYF.

Of note for this clonotype: A much larger clonotype is one base distant, so this may be a read error. The gene calls are TRBV6-6 and TRBJ2-7; D gene ambiguous. CDR1 is MNHNY and CDR2 is SVGAGI in the germline V gene (reference sequence). The length of the CDR3 is 11 residues. The CDR3 region is CANSYHYEQYF. CDR3 DNA sequence: TGTGCCAACAGTTACCACTACGAGCAGTACTTC.

This clonotype was seen only a few times. V is TRBV4-1 and J is TRBJ2-7; TRBD2 might be the D (6 bases). The CDR3 extends over 17 amino acids. Trimming pared 3 bases from V and 6 bases from J, leaving 24 bases between. Germline CDR1 is MGHRA and CDR2 is YSYEKL. The CDR3 DNA reads as TGCGCCAGCAGCCACACCTCGGGACTCTCGTCCGCGCGCGAGCAGTACTTC. Its protein is CASSHTSGLSSAREQYF.

This clonotype was detected ten times or more. The genes are TRBV27 and TRBJ2-7; perhaps D is TRBD1 or TRBD2 (5 bases each). V dropped 4 bases and J dropped 0 bases, with 16 bases sitting between them. The length of the CDR3 is 16 residues. From germline, CDR1 is MNHEY and CDR2 SMNVEV (reference sequence). The CDR3 reads CASSSPPGTGSYEQYF. CDR3 sequence (DNA): TGTGCCAGCAGTTCACCGCCCGGGACGGGCTCCTACGAGCAGTACTTC.

There are many counts of this clonotype. The chain employs TRBV3-1 and TRBJ2-5; D is unclear. This CDR3 is built from 17 residues. CDR1 is LGHDT and CDR2 is YNNKEL in the germline V gene (reference sequence). The ends were cut back, 5 bases at V and 5 bases at J, with 24 bases in the middle. The CDR3 bases are TGTGCCAGCAGCGAAGGTCTTCCCATTTCTTTCTCTGAGACCCAGTACTTC. Its protein product is CASSEGLPISFSETQYF.

About this clonotype: This sequence may be a read error, since a much larger clone differs from it by one base. This chain connects TRBV28 to TRBJ1-1; no reliable D call. CDR1 is MDHEN, CDR2 SYDVKM, per germline. The CDR3 has 14 amino acids. CDR3 bases: TGTACCAGCAGTTTAGCTAGGTCCGGGAGTGAAGCTTTCTTT. Encoded protein: CTSSLARSGSEAFF. Looking up the rest from reference TRBV28 and TRBJ1-1 gives the full variable domain: DVKVTQSSRYLVKRTGEKVFLECVQDMDHENMFWYRQDPGLGLRLIYFSYDVKMKEKGDIPEGYSVSREKKERFSLILESASTNQTSMYLCTSSLARSGSEAFFGQGTRLTVV.

Comment on this clonotype: This may stem from a read error, because a much larger clone lies one nucleotide away. The chain combines TRBV3-1 with TRBJ2-4, with D unresolved. CDR3 length: 18 amino acids. Germline V CDR1 and CDR2: LGHDT, YNNKEL (reference sequence). The CDR3 is CASGQGSVVSLAKNIQYF. CDR3 DNA: TGTGCCAGCGGCCAAGGATCGGTCGTTTCACTAGCCAAAAACATTCAGTACTTC.

This clonotype was found many times. The chain has TRBV28 and TRBJ2-7; D may match TRBD1 or TRBD2 (5 bases each). This CDR3 is built from 14 residues. Germline V lookup: CDR1 MDHEN, CDR2 SYDVKM. V lost 8 bases and J lost 4, with 18 bases in between. The chain's CDR3 is CASLSHGGVYEQYF. The CDR3 DNA reads as TGTGCCAGCCTTTCCCATGGGGGAGTATACGAGCAGTACTTC. The entire variable domain, with the rest obtained from reference TRBV28 and TRBJ2-7, is as follows: DVKVTQSSRYLVKRTGEKVFLECVQDMDHENMFWYRQDPGLGLRLIYFSYDVKMKEKGDIPEGYSVSREKKERFSLILESASTNQTSMYLCASLSHGGVYEQYFGPGTRLTVT.

The chain uses TRBV25-1 and TRBJ2-7; D call uncertain. Germline assignment: CDR1 MGHDK and CDR2 SYGVNS. The CDR3 spans 14 residues. Deletions cut 6 bases from V and 5 bases from J, with 17 bases between. The CDR3 DNA reads TGTGCCAGCAGCCACCGCGCCGGTCCGAACGAGCAGTACTTC. It codes for CASSHRAGPNEQYF.

The CDR3 spells CASSRKTTYEQYF. The CDR3 DNA follows: TGTGCCAGTAGCAGAAAGACCACCTACGAGCAGTACTTC. The chain combines TRBV19 with TRBJ2-7; D unresolved. The V end was cut by 6 bases, the J end by 2 bases, with 11 bases between. Germline values: CDR1 LNHDA, CDR2 SQIVND (reference sequence). The CDR3 spans 13 residues. Drawing the rest from reference TRBV19 and TRBJ2-7, the complete variable domain is DGGITQSPKYLFRKEGQNVTLSCEQNLNHDAMYWYRQDPGQGLRLIYYSQIVNDFQKGDIAEGYSVSREKKESFPLTVTSAQKNPTAFYLCASSRKTTYEQYFGPGTRLTVT.

This clonotype has ten or more counts. The rearrangement uses TRBV6-5 and TRBJ1-2; no clear D. The CDR3 is 15 residues long. V was pared by 7 bases and J by 0 bases, with 15 bases between. CDR1 MNHEY and CDR2 SVGAGI come from the germline V gene. CDR3 bases: TGTGCCAGCACCTTGGACGTATGGGCTAACTATGGCTACACCTTC. This translates into CASTLDVWANYGYTF.

To note about this clonotype: A read error is possible here, since a much larger clone lies one base away. V and J are TRBV15 and TRBJ1-2, with D hard to call. The CDR3 spans 17 residues. Per germline, CDR1 LNHNV and CDR2 YYDKDF (reference sequence). Trimming pared 5 bases from V and 6 bases from J, leaving 25 bases between. The CDR3 DNA sequence: TGTGCCACCAGCTTTCCGGAAAGGTGTGGAAAGACCAATGGCTACACCTTC. It encodes CATSFPERCGKTNGYTF.

J is TRBJ2-1 and V is TRBV29-1; 9 bases agree with TRBD2. The germline CDR1 and CDR2 sequences are SQVTM and ANQGSEA. This CDR3 is 15 amino acids long. Unmatched junction bases numbered 5, after V lost 3 bases and J lost 2 bases. The CDR3 sequence: CSVDSPSGAYNEQFF. CDR3 nucleotides: TGCAGCGTTGATTCGCCTAGCGGGGCCTACAATGAGCAGTTCTTC.

This clonotype was picked up many times. The rearrangement joins TRBV30 to TRBJ2-2; 10 bases are a match to TRBD2. Germline values: CDR1 GTSNPN, CDR2 SVGIG (reference sequence). V trimming: 4 bases; J trimming: 3 bases; junction bases outside the gene matches: 5. The CDR3 length is 15 residues. CDR3: CAWTSGRADTGELFF. CDR3 DNA: TGTGCCTGGACAAGCGGGAGGGCCGACACCGGGGAGCTGTTTTTT.

Comment on this clonotype: Its ends do not fully match the called genes, so a read error is possible. The chain employs TRBV12-3 or TRBV12-4 and TRBJ2-5, with 7 bases lining up with TRBD1. The CDR3 is made up of 16 amino acids. The CDR3 DNA reads TGTACCAGCAGCACCGACAGGGTGGGGGTCCAAGAGACCCAGTACTTC. Residues: CTSSTDRVGVQETQYF.

This clonotype was seen many times. V gene TRBV12-3 or TRBV12-4 combines with J gene TRBJ2-2; no clear D. Trimming stripped 3 bases from V and 4 bases from J, with 9 bases between. This CDR3 contains 14 residues. The CDR3, as DNA: TGTGCCAGCAGTTTCGTTGCAGGCACCGGGGAGCTGTTTTTT. Its translation is CASSFVAGTGELFF.

This clonotype was seen ten or more times. V gene TRBV29-1 combines with J gene TRBJ1-1; no definite D call. Trimming stripped 6 bases from V and 3 bases from J, with 14 bases between. CDR3 length: 13 amino acids. Looked up from germline, CDR1 is SQVTM and CDR2 is ANQGSEA. The CDR3 DNA reads TGCAGCGTGGCCGGGCCTAGCTACACTGAAGCTTTCTTT. Translation: CSVAGPSYTEAFF.

This clonotype was counted many times. The CDR3 loop is CASSSTDSLSYEQYF. The CDR3 DNA reads as TGTGCCAGCAGCTCAACCGACAGTCTCAGCTACGAGCAGTACTTC. The genes are TRBV7-9 and TRBJ2-7; D is perhaps TRBD1 (5 bases). The CDR3 runs 15 residues. CDR1 and CDR2 (germline): SEHNR, FQNEAQ (reference sequence). The germline V and J ends were trimmed by 4 bases and 3 bases, with 16 bases remaining between them.

As concerns this clonotype: It may be a read error: a sequence one base away is much more abundant. This rearrangement joins TRBV7-6 to TRBJ1-4; 8 bases are a match to TRBD1. This CDR3 is built from 15 residues. Germline CDR1 and CDR2: SGHVS and FNYEAQ. CDR3 sequence (DNA): TGTGCCAGCGGCTTATCCAGGGGGCGGAATGAAAAACTGTTTTTT. Its translation: CASGLSRGRNEKLFF.